This T cell receptor beta chain is from a study of T cell responses to AZD1222 COVID-19 vaccine. Findings of the study overall: When two AZD1222 doses had been given, Spike-specific TCR breadth and depth rose.

Clones were read by immunoSEQ multiplex PCR, and TCRdb kept only the in-frame ones, dropping some. The sample records 92,000 or so clones, roughly 87% being singletons. For this clone: Its antigen is not identified.

This CDR3 comprises 14 residues. CDR1 is SNHLY and CDR2 is FYNNEI in the germline V gene. V gave up 5 bases and J gave up 3 bases, with 13 bases separating them. J is TRBJ1-2 and V is TRBV2; no clear D gene. This sequence was found in an adult in good health. The sequences come from peripheral blood, collected on day 0 of AZD1222 vaccination. The CDR3 loop reads CASSLRASHYGYTF. The CDR3 DNA is TGTGCCAGCAGTCTTAGGGCGTCCCACTATGGCTACACCTTC.